This passage covers 13 T cell receptor beta chains from one sample sequenced in a study of T cell responses to AZD1222 COVID-19 vaccine. Sequencing was performed with immunoSEQ multiplex PCR; in TCRdb, only in-frame clones are kept and a portion is missing. This sample has 90,000 to 150,000 clones; about 90% occur once, and the top ten carry approximately 5.9%. The material sequenced was peripheral blood, taken on day 0 of AZD1222 vaccination. These receptors all come from an adult in good health.

This clone came up once. The rearrangement joins TRBV9 to TRBJ2-1; D is perhaps TRBD2 (6 bases). Germline values: CDR1 SGDLS, CDR2 YYNGEE. Trimming took 1 base from V and 7 from J, leaving 15 bases between them. This CDR3 is built from 15 residues. CDR3 amino acids: CASSVSAGLPNEQFF. The CDR3 DNA sequence: TGTGCCAGCAGCGTAAGTGCGGGGCTTCCTAATGAGCAGTTCTTC.

V usage is TRBV18 and J usage is TRBJ2-7, with D tentatively TRBD2 (6 bases). Germline V gives CDR1 KGHSH, CDR2 LQKENI. V was clipped by 3 bases and J by 5 bases, with 20 bases between them. CDR3 size: 16 residues. CDR3 nucleotide sequence: TGTGCCAGCTCACCCCTTGGCGGGATCTACTTAAACGAGCAGTACTTC. This translates into CASSPLGGIYLNEQYF.

V gene TRBV19 combines with J gene TRBJ1-3; D not resolved. CDR3 length: 15 amino acids. V was shortened by 7 bases and J by 3 bases, with 16 bases between the two germline ends. Germline lookup yields CDR1 LNHDA and CDR2 SQIVND (reference sequence). This CDR3 reads CASTPVVLHGNTIYF. The CDR3 DNA follows: TGTGCCAGTACCCCAGTCGTCTTACATGGAAACACCATATATTTT.

V and J are TRBV7-9 and TRBJ2-2; no definite D call. The V end was cut by 0 bases, the J end by 7 bases, with 9 bases between. This CDR3 region has 14 residues. In germline, CDR1 is SEHNR, CDR2 FQNEAQ (reference sequence). The CDR3 region is CASSLASFHGELFF. Written as DNA, the CDR3 is TGTGCCAGCAGCTTAGCTTCCTTCCACGGGGAGCTGTTTTTT.

The table lists this clone with a count of one. The CDR3 loop is CASSRYRQANSPLHF. DNA for the CDR3: TGTGCCAGCAGCCGTTACCGACAGGCGAATTCACCCCTCCACTTT. J is TRBJ1-6 and V is TRBV7-8; maybe TRBD1 (6 bases). The CDR3 spans 15 residues. CDR1 is SGHVS and CDR2 is FQNEAQ in the germline V gene. V was trimmed by 5 bases and J by 7 bases, leaving 15 bases between them.

This clone was counted a few times. This chain connects TRBV10-3 to TRBJ2-1; 9 nucleotides agree with TRBD1. This CDR3 has 14 amino acids. The germline V gene has CDR1 ENHRY and CDR2 SYGVKD. Unmatched junction bases numbered 8, after V lost 7 bases and J lost 7 bases. This CDR3 reads CAITTGTGKNEQFF. CDR3 DNA: TGTGCCATCACGACCGGGACAGGGAAGAATGAGCAGTTCTTC.

This sequence joins TRBV9 and TRBJ2-3, with a tentative D call TRBD1 (5 bases). The germline V gene has CDR1 SGDLS and CDR2 YYNGEE. The CDR3 is 14 amino acids. Trimming took 4 bases from V and 2 from J, leaving 11 bases between them. Here the CDR3 reads CASSSRQHTDTQYF. DNA of the CDR3: TGTGCCAGCAGCTCCAGACAGCACACAGATACGCAGTATTTT.

The chain's CDR3 is CAWSVPVAGVGFNTGELFF. The CDR3 DNA reads as TGTGCCTGGAGTGTACCGGTAGCGGGAGTAGGGTTTAACACCGGGGAGCTGTTTTTT. This sequence joins TRBV30 and TRBJ2-2; 9 bases map to TRBD2. Per germline, CDR1 GTSNPN and CDR2 SVGIG (reference sequence). This CDR3 has 19 amino acids. The ends lost 0 bases at V and 2 bases at J; junction bases unmatched: 13.

This sequence joins TRBV5-4 and TRBJ1-5; TRBD1 might be the D (5 bases). Germline values: CDR1 SGHNT, CDR2 YYREEE (reference sequence). V dropped 0 bases and J dropped 0 bases, with 10 bases sitting between them. This CDR3 region has 16 residues. The CDR3 region has the DNA TGTGCCAGCAGCTTGGGGGGTCAGGGTAGCAATCAGCCCCAGCATTTT. Amino acid sequence: CASSLGGQGSNQPQHF. The variable domain in full, completed from reference TRBV5-4 and TRBJ1-5, reads ETGVTQSPTHLIKTRGQQVTLRCSSQSGHNTVSWYQQALGQGPQFIFQYYREEENGRGNFPPRFSGLQFPNYSSELNVNALELDDSALYLCASSLGGQGSNQPQHFGDGTRLSIL.

The CDR3 coding sequence is TGTGCCAGCAGTTACACAGGGCGCTCTAACTATGGCTACACCTTC. Its translation: CASSYTGRSNYGYTF. The genes are TRBV6-5 and TRBJ1-2, with D maybe TRBD1 (6 bases). Trimming took 2 bases from V and 0 from J, leaving 10 bases between them. This CDR3 has 15 residues. Germline CDR1 MNHEY, CDR2 SVGAGI.

The gene calls are TRBV3-1 (or the pseudogene TRBV3-2) and TRBJ1-5, with a possible D match to TRBD1 (6 bases). Germline V CDR1 and CDR2: LGHDT, YNNKEL (reference sequence). Trimming took off 4 bases at V and 7 bases at J, with 17 bases between the two ends. The CDR3 covers 15 residues. The DNA of the CDR3 is TGTGCCAGCAGCCGATCCCGACAGGTTGGACAGCCCCAGCATTTT. Amino acid sequence: CASSRSRQVGQPQHF.

This clone came up once. This chain connects TRBV12-3 or TRBV12-4 to TRBJ1-5; D unclear. The CDR3 sequence is 12 residues long. Trimming took 7 bases from V and 0 from J, leaving 4 bases between them. CDR3 protein: CASTYSNQPQHF. The CDR3, as DNA: TGTGCCAGCACATATAGCAATCAGCCCCAGCATTTT.

The chain recombines TRBV27 with TRBJ1-2; TRBD1 matches at 10 bases. Germline CDR1 reads MNHEY; CDR2 reads SMNVEV (reference sequence). V shed 2 bases, J shed 8 bases, and the junction held 14 bases outside the gene matches. The CDR3 has 17 amino acids. CDR3 in amino acids: CASSLTPGQGKSDGYTF. Written as DNA, the CDR3 is TGTGCCAGCAGTTTAACCCCGGGACAGGGGAAGTCTGACGGCTACACCTTC.